This TCR beta chain was captured by sequencing in a study of identical twins. TCRdb used MiXCR to reprocess the 5' RACE reads, holding one entry per CDR3 protein. The table lists approximately 210,000 distinct CDR3 sequences, 6% to 7% of them singletons. The V segment lost 5 bases and the J segment 4 bases; nucleotides outside the gene matches: 5. The length of the CDR3 is 14 residues. Germline values: CDR1 MNHEY, CDR2 SMNVEV (reference sequence). Comment on this clonotype: Its antigen is still unknown.

Points from the study as a whole: For zero-insertion analyses, partial confounding could come from invariant MAIT and iNKT cells.

This sample was also put to use in a study of T cells expressing NK-cell markers.

The clonotype was recovered from a woman aged 18 to 35 in good health. What was sequenced was CD8+ T cells sorted from blood. The gene calls are TRBV27 and TRBJ1-2, with 9 bases that match TRBD1. CDR3 region: CASSPRGQGYGYTF. CDR3 in DNA: TGTGCCAGCAGTCCCCGGGGACAGGGCTATGGCTACACCTTC.